This T cell receptor beta chain appears in the sequencing data of a study of beta chain features in type 1 diabetes. Per germline, CDR1 MGHDK and CDR2 SYGVNS. This CDR3 spans 16 amino acids. With 1 base removed from V and 5 bases from J, the gap between germline ends came to 17 bases. For this clone: Antigen unknown.

General study findings and limits: VDJ junctions from type 1 diabetes patients carried fewer insertions and larger deletions. PCR might preferentially amplify shorter templates, equally in patients and controls. Shorter TCRB CDR3s, moderately but significantly so, marked every one of the four CD4+ subsets in Type 1 diabetes patients.

The investigators reverse transcribed all of the isolated RNA, so they sequenced expressed TCRB transcripts. TCRdb's table, derived via immunoSEQ multiplex PCR, lists solely in-frame clones and lacks some. This sample has fewer than 650,000 clones, with about a sixth found just once. Sorting gave populations that all exceeded 95% purity. Source material: naive CD4+ T cells from blood. This TCR came from a man between 18 and 29 years old in good health. This chain connects TRBV25-1 to TRBJ1-1; the D gene is possibly TRBD1 (6 bases). The DNA for the CDR3 is TGTGCCAGCAGTGAATCAGGGGTGGGAGAATATACTGAAGCTTTCTTT. Its protein is CASSESGVGEYTEAFF.